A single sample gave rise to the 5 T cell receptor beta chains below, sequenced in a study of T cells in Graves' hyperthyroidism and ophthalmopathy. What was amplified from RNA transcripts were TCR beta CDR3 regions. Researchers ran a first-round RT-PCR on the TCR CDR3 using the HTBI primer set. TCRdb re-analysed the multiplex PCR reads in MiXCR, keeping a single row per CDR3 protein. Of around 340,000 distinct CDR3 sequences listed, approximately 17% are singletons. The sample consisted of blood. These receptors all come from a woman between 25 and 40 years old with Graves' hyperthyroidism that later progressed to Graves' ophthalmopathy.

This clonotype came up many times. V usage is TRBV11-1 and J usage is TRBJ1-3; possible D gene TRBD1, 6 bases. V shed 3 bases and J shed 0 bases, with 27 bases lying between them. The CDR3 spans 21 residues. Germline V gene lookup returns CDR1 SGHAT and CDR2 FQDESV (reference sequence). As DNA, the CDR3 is TGTGCCAGCAGCTTCAGATTGCCAATCCCAGGGACAACACCCTCTGGAAACACCATATATTTT. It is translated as CASSFRLPIPGTTPSGNTIYF.

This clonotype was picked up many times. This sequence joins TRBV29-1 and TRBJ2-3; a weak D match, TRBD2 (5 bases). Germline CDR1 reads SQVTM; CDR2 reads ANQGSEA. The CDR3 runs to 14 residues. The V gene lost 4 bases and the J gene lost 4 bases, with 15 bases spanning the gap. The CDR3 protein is CSVVGSSVSDTQYF. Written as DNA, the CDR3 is TGCAGCGTTGTGGGTAGTAGCGTGTCAGATACGCAGTATTTT.

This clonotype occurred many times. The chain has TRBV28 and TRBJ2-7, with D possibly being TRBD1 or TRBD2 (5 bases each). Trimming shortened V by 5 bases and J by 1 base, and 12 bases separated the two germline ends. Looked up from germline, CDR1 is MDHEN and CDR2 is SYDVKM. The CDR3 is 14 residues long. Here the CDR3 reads CASSRTAGSYEQYF. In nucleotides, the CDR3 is TGTGCCAGCAGTAGGACTGCAGGGTCCTACGAGCAGTACTTC.

In DNA, the CDR3 is TGCGCCAGCAGCCATTCCGGACTAGGTATCAATGAGCAGTTCTTC. It is translated as CASSHSGLGINEQFF. This sequence joins TRBV4-1 and TRBJ2-1; 7 bases match TRBD2. With V trimmed by 3 bases and J by 6 bases, 8 bases remained unmatched. Germline assignment: CDR1 MGHRA and CDR2 YSYEKL. There are 15 residues in the CDR3.

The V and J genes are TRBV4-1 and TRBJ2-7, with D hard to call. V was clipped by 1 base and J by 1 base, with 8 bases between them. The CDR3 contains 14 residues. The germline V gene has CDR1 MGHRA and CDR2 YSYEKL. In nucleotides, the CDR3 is TGCGCCAGCAGCCAAGGTTCACCTTCCTACGAGCAGTACTTC. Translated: CASSQGSPSYEQYF.